Presented here are 2 T cell receptor beta chains from one specimen sequenced in a study of control samples from healthy donors and cancer patients. The method was immunoSEQ multiplex PCR; TCRdb's version includes in-frame clones alone and lacks a portion of them. The sample holds around 80,000 clones; about 87% are singletons and the top ten take 15% to 25%. The sample was blood. The receptors come from a middle-aged man in good health.

This chain connects TRBV11-2 to TRBJ2-7, with D possibly TRBD1 on 5 matching bases. Germline CDR1 SGHAT, CDR2 FQNNGV. This CDR3 has 14 amino acids. The V end was cut by 2 bases, the J end by 4 bases, with 12 bases between. The CDR3 reads CASSLYETVYEQYF. CDR3 DNA: TGTGCCAGCAGCTTATATGAGACAGTTTACGAGCAGTACTTC. Supplemented by reference TRBV11-2 and TRBJ2-7, the full variable domain reads EAGVAQSPRYKIIEKRQSVAFWCNPISGHATLYWYQQILGQGPKLLIQFQNNGVVDDSQLPKDRFSAERLKGVDSTLKIQPAKLEDSAVYLCASSLYETVYEQYFGPGTRLTVT.

The genes are TRBV7-3 and TRBJ2-1; the match to TRBD2 covers 11 bases. The CDR3 is 17 amino acids. CDR1 is SGHTA, CDR2 FQGTGA, per germline. Trimming at V came to 7 bases and at J to 4 bases, leaving 12 bases not matched to a gene. In DNA, the CDR3 is TGTGCCAGCACCTCTACATCCGGGACTAGCGGTTACAATGAGCAGTTCTTC. It translates to CASTSTSGTSGYNEQFF. The full variable domain, with the rest looked up from reference TRBV7-3 and TRBJ2-1, is GAGVSQTPSNKVTEKGKYVELRCDPISGHTALYWYRQSLGQGPEFLIYFQGTGAADDSGLPNDRFFAVRPEGSVSTLKIQRTERGDSAVYLCASTSTSGTSGYNEQFFGPGTRLTVL.